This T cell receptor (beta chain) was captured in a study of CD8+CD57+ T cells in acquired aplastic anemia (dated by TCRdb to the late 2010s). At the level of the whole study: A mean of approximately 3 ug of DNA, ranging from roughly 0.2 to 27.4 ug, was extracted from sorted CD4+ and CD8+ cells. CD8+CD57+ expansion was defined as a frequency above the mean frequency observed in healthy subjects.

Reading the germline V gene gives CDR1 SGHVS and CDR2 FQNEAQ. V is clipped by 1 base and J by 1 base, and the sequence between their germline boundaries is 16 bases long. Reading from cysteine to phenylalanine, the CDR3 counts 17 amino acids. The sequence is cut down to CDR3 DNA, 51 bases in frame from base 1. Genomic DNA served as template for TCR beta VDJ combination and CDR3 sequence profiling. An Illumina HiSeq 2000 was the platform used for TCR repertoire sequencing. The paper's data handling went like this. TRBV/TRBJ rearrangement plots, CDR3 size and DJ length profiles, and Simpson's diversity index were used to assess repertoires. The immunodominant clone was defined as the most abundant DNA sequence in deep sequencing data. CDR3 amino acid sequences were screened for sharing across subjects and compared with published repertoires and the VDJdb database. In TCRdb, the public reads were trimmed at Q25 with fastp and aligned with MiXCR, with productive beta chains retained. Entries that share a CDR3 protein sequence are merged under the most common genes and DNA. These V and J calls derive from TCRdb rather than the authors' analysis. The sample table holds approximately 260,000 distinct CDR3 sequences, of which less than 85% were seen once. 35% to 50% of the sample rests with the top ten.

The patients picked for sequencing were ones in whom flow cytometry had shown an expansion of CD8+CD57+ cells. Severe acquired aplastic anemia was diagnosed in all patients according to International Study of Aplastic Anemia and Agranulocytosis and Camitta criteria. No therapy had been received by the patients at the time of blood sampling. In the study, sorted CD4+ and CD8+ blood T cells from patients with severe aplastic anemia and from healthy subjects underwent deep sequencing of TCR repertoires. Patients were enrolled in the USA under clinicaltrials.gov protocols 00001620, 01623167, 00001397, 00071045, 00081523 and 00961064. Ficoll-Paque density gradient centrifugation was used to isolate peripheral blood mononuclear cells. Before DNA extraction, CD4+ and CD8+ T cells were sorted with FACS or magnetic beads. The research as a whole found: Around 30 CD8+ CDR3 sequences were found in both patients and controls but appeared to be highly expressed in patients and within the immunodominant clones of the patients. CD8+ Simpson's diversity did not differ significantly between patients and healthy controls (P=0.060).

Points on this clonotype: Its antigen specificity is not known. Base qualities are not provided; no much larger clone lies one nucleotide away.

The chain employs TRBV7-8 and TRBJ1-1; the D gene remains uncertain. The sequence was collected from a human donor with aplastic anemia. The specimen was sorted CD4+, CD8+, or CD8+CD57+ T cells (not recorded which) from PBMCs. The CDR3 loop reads CASSLEDYPLTNTEAFF. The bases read TGTGCCAGCAGCTTAGAGGACTATCCCCTTACGAACACTGAAGCTTTCTTT.